These T cell receptor beta chains were read from a single sample in a study of blood T cell repertoires in COVID-19. Profiling relied on immunoSEQ multiplex PCR, and the TCRdb table lists in-frame clones only, not all of them. Of 350,000 to 550,000 clones listed, around 88% were seen once; the top ten hold roughly 4%. The specimen was peripheral blood. The receptors originated from a woman aged 25 to 39 with acute or convalescent COVID-19. Both conserved end residues are part of each CDR3. Fields, in order: V gene, D gene, J gene, CDR3 protein, CDR3 DNA. D genes are given only for firm matches.

TRBV5-8	TRBD1	TRBJ2-1	CASSSLLATGAYNEQFF	TGTGCCAGCAGCTCCCTCCTGGCGACAGGGGCCTACAATGAGCAGTTCTTC
TRBV2	.	TRBJ1-6	CASSGQGDNSPLHF	TGTGCCAGCAGTGGTCAAGGGGATAATTCACCCCTCCACTTT
TRBV24-1	.	TRBJ2-1	CATSEQGSYNEQFF	TGTGCCACCAGTGAACAGGGCTCCTACAATGAGCAGTTCTTC
TRBV10-3	TRBD2	TRBJ2-7	CAISESRGGYEQYF	TGTGCCATCAGTGAGTCTCGCGGGGGGTACGAGCAGTACTTC
TRBV28	.	TRBJ1-2	CASSRGIVYRFLGYGYTF	TGTGCCAGCAGTAGGGGGATTGTATACAGGTTTCTTGGCTATGGCTACACCTTC
TRBV9	TRBD1	TRBJ2-3	CASSAEGGQGRTDTQYF	TGTGCCAGCAGCGCCGAGGGGGGACAGGGGCGCACAGATACGCAGTATTTT
TRBV7-9	.	TRBJ1-1	CASSSGSFEEAFF	TGTGCCAGCAGCTCGGGGTCTTTCGAAGAAGCTTTCTTT
TRBV18	.	TRBJ2-5	CASSPPIRVQETQYF	TGTGCCAGCTCACCACCTATCCGGGTCCAAGAGACCCAGTACTTC
TRBV7-3	.	TRBJ2-1	CASSVVGGPYNEQFF	TGTGCCAGCAGCGTGGTTGGTGGGCCCTACAATGAGCAGTTCTTC
TRBV7-6	TRBD2	TRBJ2-7	CASSSRGGRTYEQYF	TGTGCCAGCAGCTCGCGGGGGGGCCGGACCTACGAGCAGTACTTC
TRBV9	TRBD1	TRBJ1-1	CASSVLTGSVAEAFF	TGTGCCAGCAGCGTTTTGACAGGGAGTGTTGCTGAAGCTTTCTTT
TRBV9	TRBD2	TRBJ2-1	CASSVTSGGPYNEQFF	TGTGCCAGCAGCGTTACTAGCGGGGGGCCCTACAATGAGCAGTTCTTC